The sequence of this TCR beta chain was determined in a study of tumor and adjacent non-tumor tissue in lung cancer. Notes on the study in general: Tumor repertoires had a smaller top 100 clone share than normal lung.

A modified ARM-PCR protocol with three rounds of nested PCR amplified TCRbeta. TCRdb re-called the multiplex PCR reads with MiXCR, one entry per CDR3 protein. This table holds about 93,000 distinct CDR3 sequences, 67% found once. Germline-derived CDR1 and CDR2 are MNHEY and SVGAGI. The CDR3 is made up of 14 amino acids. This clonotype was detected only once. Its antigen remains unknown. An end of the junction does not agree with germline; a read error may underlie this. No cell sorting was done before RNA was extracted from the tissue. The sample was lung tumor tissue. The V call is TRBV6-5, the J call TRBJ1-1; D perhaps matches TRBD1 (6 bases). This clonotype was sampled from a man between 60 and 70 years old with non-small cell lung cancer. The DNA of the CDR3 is TGTGCCAGCAGTTACTTATGGGGGGCCACTGAAGCTTTCTTC. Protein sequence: CASSYLWGATEAFF.